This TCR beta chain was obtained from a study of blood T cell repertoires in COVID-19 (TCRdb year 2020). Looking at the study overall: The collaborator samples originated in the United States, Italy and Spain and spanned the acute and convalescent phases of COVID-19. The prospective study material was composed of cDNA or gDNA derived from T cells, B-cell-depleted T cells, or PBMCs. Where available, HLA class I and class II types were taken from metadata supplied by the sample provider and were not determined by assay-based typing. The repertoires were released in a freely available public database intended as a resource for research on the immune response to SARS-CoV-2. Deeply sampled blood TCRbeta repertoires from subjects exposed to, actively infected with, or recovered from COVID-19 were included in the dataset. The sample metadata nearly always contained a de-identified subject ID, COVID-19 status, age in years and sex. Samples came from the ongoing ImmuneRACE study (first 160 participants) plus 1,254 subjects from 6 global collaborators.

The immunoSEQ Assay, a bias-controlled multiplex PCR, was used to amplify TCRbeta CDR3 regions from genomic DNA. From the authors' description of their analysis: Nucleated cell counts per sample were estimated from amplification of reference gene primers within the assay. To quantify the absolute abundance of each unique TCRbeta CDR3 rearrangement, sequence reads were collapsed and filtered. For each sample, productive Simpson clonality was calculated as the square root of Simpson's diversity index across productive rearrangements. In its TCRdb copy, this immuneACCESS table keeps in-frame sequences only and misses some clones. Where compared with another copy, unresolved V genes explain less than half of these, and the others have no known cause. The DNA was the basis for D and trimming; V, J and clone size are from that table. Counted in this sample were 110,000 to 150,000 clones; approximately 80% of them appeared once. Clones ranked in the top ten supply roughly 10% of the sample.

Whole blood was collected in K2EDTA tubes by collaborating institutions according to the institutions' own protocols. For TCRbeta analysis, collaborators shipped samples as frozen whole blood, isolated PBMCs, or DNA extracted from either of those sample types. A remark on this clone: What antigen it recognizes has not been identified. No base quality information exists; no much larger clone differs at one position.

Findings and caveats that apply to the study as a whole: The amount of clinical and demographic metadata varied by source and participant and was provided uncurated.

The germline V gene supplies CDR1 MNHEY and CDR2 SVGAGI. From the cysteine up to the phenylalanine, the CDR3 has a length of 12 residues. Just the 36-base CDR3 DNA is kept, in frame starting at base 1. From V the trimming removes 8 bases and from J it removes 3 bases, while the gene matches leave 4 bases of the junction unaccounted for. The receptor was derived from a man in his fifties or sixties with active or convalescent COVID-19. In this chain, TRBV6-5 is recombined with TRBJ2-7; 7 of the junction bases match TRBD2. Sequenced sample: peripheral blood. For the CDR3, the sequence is CASGGVSYEQYF. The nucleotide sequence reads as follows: TGTGCCAGCGGGGGGGTAAGCTACGAGCAGTACTTC.